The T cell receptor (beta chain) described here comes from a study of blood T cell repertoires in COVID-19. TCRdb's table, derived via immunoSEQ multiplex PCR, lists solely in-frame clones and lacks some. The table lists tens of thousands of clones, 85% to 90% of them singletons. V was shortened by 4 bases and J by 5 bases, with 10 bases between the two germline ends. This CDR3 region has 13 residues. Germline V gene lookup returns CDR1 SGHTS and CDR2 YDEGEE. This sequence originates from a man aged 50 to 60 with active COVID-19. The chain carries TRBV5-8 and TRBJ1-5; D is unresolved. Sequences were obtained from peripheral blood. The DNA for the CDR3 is TGTGCCAGCAGCAGTTCACAGCATCAGCCCCAGCATTTT. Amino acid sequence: CASSSSQHQPQHF.